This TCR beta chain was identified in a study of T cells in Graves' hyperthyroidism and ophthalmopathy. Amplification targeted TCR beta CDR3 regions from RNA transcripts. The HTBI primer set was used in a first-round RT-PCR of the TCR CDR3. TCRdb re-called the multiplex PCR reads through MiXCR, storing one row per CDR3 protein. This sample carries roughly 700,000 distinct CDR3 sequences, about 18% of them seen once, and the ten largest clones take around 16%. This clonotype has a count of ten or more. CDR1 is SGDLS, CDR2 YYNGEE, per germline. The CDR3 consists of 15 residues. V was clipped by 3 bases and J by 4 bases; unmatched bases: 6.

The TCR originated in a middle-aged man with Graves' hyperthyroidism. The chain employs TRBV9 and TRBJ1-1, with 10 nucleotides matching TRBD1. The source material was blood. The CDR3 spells CASSAGTGVGTEAFF. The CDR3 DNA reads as TGTGCCAGCAGCGCCGGGACAGGGGTGGGCACTGAAGCTTTCTTT.